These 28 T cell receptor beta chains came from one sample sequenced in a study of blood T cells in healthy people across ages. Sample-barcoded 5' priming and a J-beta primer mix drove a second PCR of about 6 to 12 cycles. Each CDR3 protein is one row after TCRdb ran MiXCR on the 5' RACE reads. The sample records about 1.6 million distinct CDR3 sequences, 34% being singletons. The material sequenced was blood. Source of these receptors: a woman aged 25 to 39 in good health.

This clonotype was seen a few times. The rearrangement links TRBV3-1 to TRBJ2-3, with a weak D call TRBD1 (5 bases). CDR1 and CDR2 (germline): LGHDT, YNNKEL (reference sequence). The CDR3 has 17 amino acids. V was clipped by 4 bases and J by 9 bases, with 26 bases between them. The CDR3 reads CASSPYRTQSSQGTQYF. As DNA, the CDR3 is TGTGCCAGCAGCCCCTACAGGACCCAGTCCTCGCAAGGGACGCAGTATTTT.

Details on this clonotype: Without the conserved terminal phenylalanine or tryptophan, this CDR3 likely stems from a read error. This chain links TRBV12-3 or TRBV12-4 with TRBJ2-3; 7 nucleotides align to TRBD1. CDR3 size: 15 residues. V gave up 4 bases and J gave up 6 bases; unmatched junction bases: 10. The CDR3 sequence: CASSSLTGNGDTQYS. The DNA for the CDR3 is TGTGCCAGCAGTTCGCTGACAGGGAATGGGGATACGCAGTATTCT.

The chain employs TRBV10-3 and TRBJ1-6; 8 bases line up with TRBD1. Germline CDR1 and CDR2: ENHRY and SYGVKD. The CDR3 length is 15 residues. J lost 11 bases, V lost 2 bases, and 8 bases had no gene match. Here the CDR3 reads CAISEADREFAPLHF. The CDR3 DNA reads TGTGCCATCAGTGAGGCGGACAGGGAATTTGCACCCCTCCACTTT.

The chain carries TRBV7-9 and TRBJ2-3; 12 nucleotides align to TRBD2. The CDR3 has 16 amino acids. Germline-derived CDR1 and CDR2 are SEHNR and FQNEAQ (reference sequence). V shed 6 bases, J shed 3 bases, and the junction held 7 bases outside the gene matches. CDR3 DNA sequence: TGTGCCAGCAGGCCTACTAGCGGGGGGCGAACAGATACGCAGTATTTT. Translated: CASRPTSGGRTDTQYF.

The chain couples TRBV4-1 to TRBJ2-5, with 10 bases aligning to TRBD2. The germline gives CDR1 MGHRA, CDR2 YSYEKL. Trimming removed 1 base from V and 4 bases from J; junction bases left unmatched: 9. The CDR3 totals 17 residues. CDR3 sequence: CASSQGDQAGGRETQYF. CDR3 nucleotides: TGCGCCAGCAGCCAAGGTGATCAAGCGGGAGGGAGAGAGACCCAGTACTTC.

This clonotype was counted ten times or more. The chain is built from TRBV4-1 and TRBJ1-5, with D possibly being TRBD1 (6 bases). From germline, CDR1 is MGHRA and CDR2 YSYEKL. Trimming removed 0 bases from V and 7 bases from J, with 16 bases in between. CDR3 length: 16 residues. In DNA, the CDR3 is TGCGCCAGCAGCCAAGAGTCAGGGGCCCCCAGGCAGCCCCAGCATTTT. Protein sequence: CASSQESGAPRQPQHF.

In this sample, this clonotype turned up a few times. CDR3 amino acids: CASATEANTEAFF. Here the CDR3 DNA reads TGTGCCAGCGCGACCGAGGCGAACACTGAAGCTTTCTTT. V is TRBV6-1 and J is TRBJ1-1; no clear D. The CDR3 length is 13 residues. Trimming cost V 8 bases and J 1 base, with 11 bases left between them. The germline CDR1 and CDR2 sequences are MNHNS and SASEGT.

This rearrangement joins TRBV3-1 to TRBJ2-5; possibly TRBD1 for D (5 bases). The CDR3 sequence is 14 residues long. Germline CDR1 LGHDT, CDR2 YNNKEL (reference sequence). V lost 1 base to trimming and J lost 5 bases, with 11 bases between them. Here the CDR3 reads CASSQGFQGETQYF. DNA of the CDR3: TGTGCCAGCAGCCAAGGTTTTCAGGGCGAGACCCAGTACTTC.

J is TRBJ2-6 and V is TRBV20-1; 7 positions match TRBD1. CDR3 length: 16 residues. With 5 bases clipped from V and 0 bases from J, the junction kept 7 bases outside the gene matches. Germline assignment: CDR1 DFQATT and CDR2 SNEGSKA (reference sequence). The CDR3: CSAWDSRSSGANVLTF. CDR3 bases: TGCAGTGCTTGGGACAGTAGGTCCTCTGGGGCCAACGTCCTGACTTTC.

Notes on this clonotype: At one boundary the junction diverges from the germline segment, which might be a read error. The CDR3 DNA is TGCACCAGCAGTCGGGGGGGGAGCACAGATACGCAGTATTTT. It yields the protein CTSSRGGSTDTQYF. The chain uses TRBV5-1 and TRBJ2-3; 8 bases match TRBD2. Germline V lookup: CDR1 SGHRS, CDR2 YFSETQ. The CDR3 extends over 14 amino acids.

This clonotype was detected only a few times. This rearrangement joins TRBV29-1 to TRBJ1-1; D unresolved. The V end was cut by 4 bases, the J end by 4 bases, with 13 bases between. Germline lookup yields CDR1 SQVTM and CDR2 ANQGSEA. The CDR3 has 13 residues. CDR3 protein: CSVASQTGTEAFF. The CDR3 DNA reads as TGCAGCGTTGCTTCTCAGACGGGCACTGAAGCTTTCTTT. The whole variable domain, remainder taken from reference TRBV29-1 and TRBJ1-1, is SAVISQKPSRDICQRGTSLTIQCQVDSQVTMMFWYRQQPGQSLTLIATANQGSEATYESGFVIDKFPISRPNLTFSTLTVSNMSPEDSSIYLCSVASQTGTEAFFGQGTRLTVV.

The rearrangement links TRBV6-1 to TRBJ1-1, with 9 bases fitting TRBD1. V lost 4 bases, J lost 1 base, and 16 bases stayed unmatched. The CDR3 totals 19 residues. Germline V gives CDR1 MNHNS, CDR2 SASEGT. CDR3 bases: TGTGCCAGCAGTGGCCGGGACAGGGAGATCCTTCGAACGAACACTGAAGCTTTCTTT. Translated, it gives CASSGRDREILRTNTEAFF.

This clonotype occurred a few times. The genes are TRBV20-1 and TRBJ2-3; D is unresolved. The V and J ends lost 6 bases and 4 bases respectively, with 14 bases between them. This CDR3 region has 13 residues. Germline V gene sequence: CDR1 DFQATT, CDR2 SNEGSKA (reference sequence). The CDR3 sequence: CSATRPAADTQYF. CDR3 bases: TGCAGTGCAACGAGGCCGGCAGCAGATACGCAGTATTTT.

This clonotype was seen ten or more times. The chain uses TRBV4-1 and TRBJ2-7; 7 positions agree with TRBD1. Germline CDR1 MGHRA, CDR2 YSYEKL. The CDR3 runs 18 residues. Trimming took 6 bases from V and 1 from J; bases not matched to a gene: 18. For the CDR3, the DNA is TGCGCCAGCAGTCAAATTATGACCCGACAGGGTAAATCCTACGAGCAGTACTTC. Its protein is CASSQIMTRQGKSYEQYF.

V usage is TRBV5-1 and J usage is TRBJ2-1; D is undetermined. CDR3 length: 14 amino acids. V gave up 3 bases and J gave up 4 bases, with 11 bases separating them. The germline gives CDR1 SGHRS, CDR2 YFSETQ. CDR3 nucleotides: TGCGCCAGCAGCTCCCAAGACATGTACAATGAGCAGTTCTTC. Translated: CASSSQDMYNEQFF.

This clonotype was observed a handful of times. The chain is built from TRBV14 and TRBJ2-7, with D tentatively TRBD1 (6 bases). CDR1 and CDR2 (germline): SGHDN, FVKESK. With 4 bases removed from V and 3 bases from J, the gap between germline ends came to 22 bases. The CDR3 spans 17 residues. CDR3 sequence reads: CASSLPKPGAPHYEQYF. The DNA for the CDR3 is TGTGCCAGCAGCCTCCCCAAGCCAGGGGCGCCCCACTACGAGCAGTACTTC.

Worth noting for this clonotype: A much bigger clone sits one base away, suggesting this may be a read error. DNA of the CDR3: TGTGCCAGCGGCATGAGACTAGCGGCATACAATGAGCAGTTCTTC. Protein sequence: CASGMRLAAYNEQFF. The chain recombines TRBV7-9 with TRBJ2-1; TRBD2 matches 9 bases. CDR3 length: 15 residues. J gave up 4 bases and V 8 bases, and 9 bases lay outside the gene matches. Germline V gene sequence: CDR1 SEHNR, CDR2 FQNEAQ (reference sequence).

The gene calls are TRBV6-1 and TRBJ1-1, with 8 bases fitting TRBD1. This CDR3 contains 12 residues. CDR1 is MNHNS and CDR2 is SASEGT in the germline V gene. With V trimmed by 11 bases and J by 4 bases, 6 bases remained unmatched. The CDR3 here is CAGQGWFTEAFF. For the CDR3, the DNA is TGTGCCGGACAGGGATGGTTCACTGAAGCTTTCTTT.

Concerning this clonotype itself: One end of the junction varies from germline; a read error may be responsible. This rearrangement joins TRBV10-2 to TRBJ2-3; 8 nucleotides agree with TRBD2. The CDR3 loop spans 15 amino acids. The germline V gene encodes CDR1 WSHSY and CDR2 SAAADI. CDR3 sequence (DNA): TGCGCCGGCAGTGTTCTAGCGGGTAGCACAGATACGCAGTATTTT. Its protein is CAGSVLAGSTDTQYF.

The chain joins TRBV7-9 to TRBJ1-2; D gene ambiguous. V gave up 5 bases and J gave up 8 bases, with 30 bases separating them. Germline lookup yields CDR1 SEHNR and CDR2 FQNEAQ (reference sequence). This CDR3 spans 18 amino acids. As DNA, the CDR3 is TGTGCCAGCAGCCCAACTCTGATACCGGATACATTATTGGGAGGCTACACCTTC. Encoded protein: CASSPTLIPDTLLGGYTF.

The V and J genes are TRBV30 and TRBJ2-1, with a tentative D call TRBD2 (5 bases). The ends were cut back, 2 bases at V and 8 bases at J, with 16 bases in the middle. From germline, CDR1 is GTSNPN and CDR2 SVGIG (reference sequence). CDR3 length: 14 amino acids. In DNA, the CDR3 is TGTGCCTGGAGTCACCGGGGTAAAATGGATGAGCAGTTCTTC. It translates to CAWSHRGKMDEQFF.

The CDR3, as DNA: TGCGCCAGCAGCCTAGACAGGGCCGCTCCCTACGAGCAGTACTTC. It encodes CASSLDRAAPYEQYF. This chain connects TRBV4-1 to TRBJ2-7, with 7 positions matching TRBD1. From germline, CDR1 is MGHRA and CDR2 YSYEKL. The V gene end was trimmed by 4 bases and the J gene end by 2 bases; junction bases not matched to a gene: 8. The CDR3 is 15 residues long.

CDR3 residues: CASSSSWTMGETQYF. The CDR3 region has the DNA TGTGCCAGCAGTTCATCCTGGACAATGGGAGAGACCCAGTACTTC. The rearrangement joins TRBV28 to TRBJ2-5, with a weak D call TRBD1 (5 bases). This CDR3 spans 15 amino acids. V was trimmed by 4 bases and J by 4 bases, leaving 16 bases between them. CDR1 is MDHEN and CDR2 is SYDVKM in the germline V gene.

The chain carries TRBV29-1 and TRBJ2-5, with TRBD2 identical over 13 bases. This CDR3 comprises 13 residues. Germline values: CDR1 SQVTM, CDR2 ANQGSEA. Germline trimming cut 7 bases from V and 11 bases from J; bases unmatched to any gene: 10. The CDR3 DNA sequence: TGCAGCGCCTGGGGGACTAGCGGGGTTGAGCAGTACTTC. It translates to CSAWGTSGVEQYF. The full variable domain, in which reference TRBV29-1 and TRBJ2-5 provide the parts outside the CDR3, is SAVISQKPSRDICQRGTSLTIQCQVDSQVTMMFWYRQQPGQSLTLIATANQGSEATYESGFVIDKFPISRPNLTFSTLTVSNMSPEDSSIYLCSAWGTSGVEQYFGPGTRLLVL.

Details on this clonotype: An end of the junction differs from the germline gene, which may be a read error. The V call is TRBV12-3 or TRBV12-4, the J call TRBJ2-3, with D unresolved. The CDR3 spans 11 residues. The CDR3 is CARMGTDAQYF. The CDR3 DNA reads TGTGCCAGAATGGGTACAGATGCGCAGTATTTT.

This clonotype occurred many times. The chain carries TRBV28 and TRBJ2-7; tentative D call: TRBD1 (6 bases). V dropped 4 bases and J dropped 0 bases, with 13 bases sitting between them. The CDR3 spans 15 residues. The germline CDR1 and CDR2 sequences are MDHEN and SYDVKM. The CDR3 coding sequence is TGTGCCAGCAGTTCCACAGGGACCGACTCCTACGAGCAGTACTTC. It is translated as CASSSTGTDSYEQYF.

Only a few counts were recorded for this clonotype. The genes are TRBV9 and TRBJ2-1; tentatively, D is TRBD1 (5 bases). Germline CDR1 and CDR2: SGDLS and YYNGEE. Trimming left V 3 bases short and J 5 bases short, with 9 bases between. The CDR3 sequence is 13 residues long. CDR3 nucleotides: TGTGCCAGCAGCGAGGACATGCACAATGAGCAGTTCTTC. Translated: CASSEDMHNEQFF.

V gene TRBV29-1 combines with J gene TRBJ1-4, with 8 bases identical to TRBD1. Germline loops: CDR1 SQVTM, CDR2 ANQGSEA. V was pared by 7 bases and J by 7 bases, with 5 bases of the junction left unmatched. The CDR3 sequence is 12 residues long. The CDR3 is CSAGQGGEKLFF. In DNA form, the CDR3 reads TGCAGCGCCGGACAGGGAGGTGAAAAACTGTTTTTT. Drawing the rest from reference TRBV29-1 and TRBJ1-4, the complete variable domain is SAVISQKPSRDICQRGTSLTIQCQVDSQVTMMFWYRQQPGQSLTLIATANQGSEATYESGFVIDKFPISRPNLTFSTLTVSNMSPEDSSIYLCSAGQGGEKLFFGSGTQLSVL.